Shown below are 19 T cell receptor beta chains from a single sample sequenced in a study of shared clonotypes between healthy human individuals. Naive CD8 cells lacked CD45RO, underwent positive selection for CCR7 and left out terminally differentiated effector memory CD45RA+ cells. TCRdb's table, derived via immunoSEQ multiplex PCR, lists solely in-frame clones and lacks some. The table has about 2 million clones, approximately 94% seen once. The sample consisted of naive CD8+ T cells sorted from blood. The receptors derive from a man between 18 and 35 years old in good health.

The chain has TRBV11-3 and TRBJ2-1; 10 nucleotides match TRBD1. Unmatched junction bases numbered 4, after V lost 0 bases and J lost 5 bases. The CDR3 runs 16 residues. Germline CDR1 is SGHNT and CDR2 is YENEEA. The CDR3 region is CASSLDPGTGDNEQFF. The CDR3 DNA reads TGTGCCAGCAGCTTAGACCCCGGGACAGGGGACAATGAGCAGTTCTTC. Full variable domain (missing parts from reference TRBV11-3 and TRBJ2-1): EAGVVQSPRYKIIEKKQPVAFWCNPISGHNTLYWYLQNLGQGPELLIRYENEEAVDDSQLPKDRFSAERLKGVDSTLKIQPAELGDSAVYLCASSLDPGTGDNEQFFGPGTRLTVL.

The chain links TRBV19 to TRBJ1-2; 10 bases are a match to TRBD1. The CDR3 length is 16 residues. Germline V lookup: CDR1 LNHDA, CDR2 SQIVND (reference sequence). Trimming removed 5 bases from V and 4 bases from J; junction bases left unmatched: 10. In DNA form, the CDR3 reads TGTGCCAGTAGTGTGGACCGGGACAGGGGTTTCTATGGCTACACCTTC. Its protein is CASSVDRDRGFYGYTF.

The chain couples TRBV4-1 to TRBJ2-1, with D uncertain. CDR1 MGHRA and CDR2 YSYEKL come from the germline V gene. The CDR3 totals 13 residues. The ends were cut back, 1 base at V and 8 bases at J, with 9 bases in the middle. The CDR3 nucleotides are TGCGCCAGCAGCCAAGTGGAGAACGATGAGCAGTTCTTC. Translating it yields CASSQVENDEQFF.

The V gene is TRBV13, the J gene TRBJ1-6; 7 bases map to TRBD1. There are 16 residues in the CDR3. Per the germline V gene, CDR1 is PRHDT and CDR2 is FYEKMQ (reference sequence). Trimming removed 4 bases from V and 9 bases from J; junction bases left unmatched: 12. CDR3 nucleotide sequence: TGTGCCAGCAGCTCGGGGGACAGCTTAGGGTCTTCACCCCTCCACTTT. Translating gives CASSSGDSLGSSPLHF.

The chain employs TRBV5-1 and TRBJ2-2; 8 positions match TRBD1. The CDR3 runs to 15 residues. J was trimmed by 1 base and V by 6 bases; bases with no gene match: 5. Per germline, CDR1 SGHRS and CDR2 YFSETQ. In nucleotides, the CDR3 is TGCGCCAGCATCCCCGGGACAGGGAACACCGGGGAGCTGTTTTTT. Protein product: CASIPGTGNTGELFF.

V usage is TRBV11-2 and J usage is TRBJ1-5, with D unresolved. V lost 0 bases and J 0 bases, leaving 12 bases between the germline ends. This CDR3 spans 17 amino acids. Germline assignment: CDR1 SGHAT and CDR2 FQNNGV. CDR3 DNA sequence: TGTGCCAGCAGCTTAGATCATACAGAGCATAGCAATCAGCCCCAGCATTTT. It translates to CASSLDHTEHSNQPQHF. Full variable domain (missing parts from reference TRBV11-2 and TRBJ1-5): EAGVAQSPRYKIIEKRQSVAFWCNPISGHATLYWYQQILGQGPKLLIQFQNNGVVDDSQLPKDRFSAERLKGVDSTLKIQPAKLEDSAVYLCASSLDHTEHSNQPQHFGDGTRLSIL.

This chain links TRBV28 with TRBJ1-5; tentative D call: TRBD1 (6 bases). The germline V and J ends were trimmed by 7 bases and 4 bases, with 14 bases remaining between them. The germline V gene encodes CDR1 MDHEN and CDR2 SYDVKM. The CDR3 has 14 residues. The CDR3 sequence is CASTQGHGNQPQHF. Here the CDR3 DNA reads TGTGCCAGCACCCAGGGACACGGTAATCAGCCCCAGCATTTT.

This clone was detected only a few times. The chain links TRBV5-6 to TRBJ2-5; TRBD2 aligns across 12 bases. CDR3 size: 18 residues. CDR1 and CDR2 from the germline V gene are SGHDT and YYEEEE. V trimming: 7 bases; J trimming: 2 bases; junction bases outside the gene matches: 15. The CDR3 region is CASSPGLAGAGRQETQYF. The DNA for the CDR3 is TGTGCCAGCTCACCGGGACTAGCGGGTGCAGGTCGGCAAGAGACCCAGTACTTC.

The chain joins TRBV7-9 to TRBJ2-7, with 9 positions matching TRBD1. Germline CDR1 reads SEHNR; CDR2 reads FQNEAQ (reference sequence). Trimming removed 5 bases from V and 5 bases from J; junction bases left unmatched: 10. The CDR3 loop spans 15 amino acids. The CDR3 nucleotides are TGTGCCAGCAGCCCCCGGGACAGGGTAACCCACGAGCAGTACTTC. It codes for CASSPRDRVTHEQYF.

V gene TRBV27 combines with J gene TRBJ2-7; 12 bases match TRBD2. The CDR3 spans 18 residues. Trimming took 5 bases from V and 4 from J; bases not matched to a gene: 15. Germline CDR1 and CDR2: MNHEY and SMNVEV (reference sequence). The DNA of the CDR3 is TGTGCCAGCAGTCGGCAGGGGGCGCAACTAGCGGGAGGTTACGAGCAGTACTTC. Protein product: CASSRQGAQLAGGYEQYF.

The V gene is TRBV25-1, the J gene TRBJ2-3; 7 nucleotides align to TRBD2. CDR3 length: 14 amino acids. The germline gives CDR1 MGHDK, CDR2 SYGVNS. V was clipped by 4 bases and J by 0 bases; unmatched bases: 1. CDR3 loop: CASSVSGSTDTQYF. CDR3 DNA: TGTGCCAGCAGTGTTAGCGGGAGCACAGATACGCAGTATTTT.

This chain connects TRBV6-5 to TRBJ1-2; D is unclear. The germline V and J ends were trimmed by 1 base and 0 bases, with 9 bases remaining between them. CDR3 size: 15 residues. Per the germline V gene, CDR1 is MNHEY and CDR2 is SVGAGI. The CDR3 region is CASSYFAEANYGYTF. The CDR3 DNA reads TGTGCCAGCAGTTACTTCGCGGAAGCTAACTATGGCTACACCTTC.

Note on this clone: The same CDR3 can be traced to other DNA sequences in this sample. CDR3 in DNA: TGCGCCAGCAGCTTAGGCCCTACCCCCTACGAGCAGTACTTC. Protein product: CASSLGPTPYEQYF. The rearrangement uses TRBV5-1 and TRBJ2-7; the D is unclear. Trimming stripped 2 bases from V and 2 bases from J, with 11 bases between. This CDR3 comprises 14 residues. The germline CDR1 and CDR2 sequences are SGHRS and YFSETQ.

The J gene is TRBJ1-1, the V gene TRBV21-1. TRBV21-1 is a pseudogene segment. This CDR3 region has 16 residues. The CDR3 region is CASSKVSEGMNTEAFF. CDR3 coding DNA: TGTGCCAGCAGCAAAGTGAGTGAGGGGATGAACACTGAAGCTTTCTTT.

The rearrangement uses TRBV7-2 and TRBJ2-7; TRBD2 matches at 9 bases. V lost 1 base, J lost 5 bases, and 6 bases stayed unmatched. This CDR3 contains 15 residues. CDR1 and CDR2 (germline): SGHTA, FQGNSA. In DNA form, the CDR3 reads TGTGCCAGCAGCTTAGTAGCGGGAGTTTACCACGAGCAGTACTTC. This encodes CASSLVAGVYHEQYF.

This chain connects TRBV5-1 to TRBJ2-3, with TRBD1 identical over 10 bases. This CDR3 has 15 amino acids. V lost 7 bases, J lost 2 bases, and 7 bases stayed unmatched. The germline CDR1 and CDR2 sequences are SGHRS and YFSETQ. CDR3 region: CASSRTGGITDTQYF. The CDR3 bases are TGCGCCAGCTCTCGGACAGGGGGGATCACAGATACGCAGTATTTT.

The chain employs TRBV6-6 and TRBJ2-1, with D possibly being TRBD1 (8 bases). V was shortened by 7 bases and J by 3 bases, with 16 bases between the two germline ends. This CDR3 is built from 15 residues. Germline V gene sequence: CDR1 MNHNY, CDR2 SVGAGI (reference sequence). The CDR3 bases are TGTGCCAGCACCCTGGACAGGGAGGGCTACAATGAGCAGTTCTTC. Amino acids: CASTLDREGYNEQFF.

This clone appeared once. Within the sample, other DNA sequences also encode this same CDR3. V is TRBV4-3 and J is TRBJ2-3; the match to TRBD2 covers 12 bases. This CDR3 contains 16 residues. Germline V gene sequence: CDR1 LGHNA, CDR2 YSLEER. V trimming: 3 bases; J trimming: 1 base; junction bases outside the gene matches: 2. CDR3 loop: CASSHRLAGGTDTQYF. The CDR3 nucleotides read TGCGCCAGCAGCCATCGACTAGCGGGAGGCACAGATACGCAGTATTTT.

The chain carries TRBV5-6 and TRBJ2-1; 7 nucleotides line up with TRBD2. The CDR3 is 13 residues long. In germline, CDR1 is SGHDT, CDR2 YYEEEE. After removal of 5 bases from V and 8 bases from J, the junction contained 7 bases not matched to a gene. The DNA of the CDR3 is TGTGCCAGCAGAACTAGCGAGATTGATGAGCAGTTCTTC. Amino acids: CASRTSEIDEQFF.